Included here is one TCR beta chain sequence, with context. The data were obtained in a study of blood T cell repertoires in COVID-19. Study-level information: COVID-19 samples collected from the United States, Italy and Spain covered acute and convalescent phases. In each case, the material was cDNA or gDNA derived from T cells, B-cell-depleted T cells, or PBMCs.

Living in about two dozen US areas, the participants were between 18 and 89 years of age. Clinical history as reported by participants underpinned cohort assignment. CDR3 length: 14 residues. Germline values: CDR1 SGHVS, CDR2 FQNEAQ. The V end was cut by 4 bases, the J end by 4 bases, with 14 bases between. Method: immunoSEQ multiplex PCR; TCRdb's copy keeps in-frame clones and lacks some. The sample includes about 200,000 clones, more than 75% of them seen just once. Sequenced input: PBMCs or T cells enriched from blood (not recorded which). This chain joins TRBV7-8 and TRBJ2-7; D gene unclear. This TCR was sampled from a man aged 40-49 years with acute COVID-19. CDR3 coding DNA: TGTGCCAGCAGCTCTAATACAGCTTATTACGAGCAGTACTTC. As protein: CASSSNTAYYEQYF.